The T cell receptor beta chain described here comes from a study of Ad26.COV2.S vaccination and SARS-CoV-2 variants. The repertoire was sequenced with immunoSEQ multiplex PCR; TCRdb's copy has only in-frame clones and lacks some. The profile shows some 480,000 clones, around 85% of them singletons. There are 15 residues in the CDR3. Germline loops: CDR1 SGHTA, CDR2 FQGNSA. Trimming shortened V by 1 base and J by 0 bases, and 7 bases separated the two germline ends. This sample's treatment: about 20 received Ad26.COV2.S at low or high dose, single or two shots; a few received placebo; per-sample allocation not given. Day 63 following the first vaccine or placebo injection was when the samples were taken.

The genes are TRBV7-2 and TRBJ1-5; D is unclear. The TCR was taken from a person aged 18-65 years who received the Ad26.COV2.S COVID-19 vaccine or a placebo. The sample here was peripheral blood, taken in a trial of Ad26.COV2.S vaccine versus placebo. The DNA of the CDR3 is TGTGCCAGCAGCTTAGAAGGGTCTAGCAATCAGCCCCAGCATTTT. It is translated as CASSLEGSSNQPQHF. The full variable domain, with the rest looked up from reference TRBV7-2 and TRBJ1-5, is GAGVSQSPSNKVTEKGKDVELRCDPISGHTALYWYRQSLGQGLEFLIYFQGNSAPDKSGLPSDRFSAERTGGSVSTLTIQRTQQEDSAVYLCASSLEGSSNQPQHFGDGTRLSIL.